Below, one T cell receptor beta chain is given with its context. These data belong to a study of blood T cell repertoires in COVID-19. Across the whole study: Some COVID-19 samples were acute and others convalescent; all came from the United States, Italy and Spain. Nucleic acid was either cDNA or gDNA, and it came from T cells, B-cell-depleted T cells, or PBMCs.

In the original analysis: The authors estimated nucleated cell counts from reference gene primer amplification. Produced via immunoSEQ multiplex PCR; TCRdb's table is partial and in-frame only. V and J calls and clone size come straight from that table; D and trimming were deduced from the DNA. This sample has around 260,000 clones; over 75% occur once, and the top ten carry 2% to 2.5%. The CDR3 has 14 residues. The germline V and J ends were trimmed by 2 bases and 0 bases, with 7 bases remaining between them. CDR1 and CDR2 from the germline V gene are SGDLS and YYNGEE. The sequence was collected from a woman aged 50 to 60 with acute or convalescent COVID-19. Material: peripheral blood. This sequence joins TRBV9 and TRBJ2-3; D gene ambiguous. CDR3 nucleotide sequence: TGTGCCAGCAGCGTTAGCATAAGCACAGATACGCAGTATTTT. This gives the protein CASSVSISTDTQYF.